These 4 T cell receptor beta chains came from one sample sequenced in a study of blood T cell repertoires in COVID-19. Libraries were prepared by immunoSEQ multiplex PCR; TCRdb keeps only in-frame clonotypes and omits some of them. The sample yields around 100,000 clones, roughly 84% seen once. Sequenced material: peripheral blood. These TCRs come from a man aged 25-45 years in a cohort sampled during active COVID-19.

The chain uses TRBV7-2 and TRBJ1-2; 7 nucleotides match TRBD1. Germline CDR1 reads SGHTA; CDR2 reads FQGNSA. The V gene end was trimmed by 0 bases and the J gene end by 3 bases; junction bases not matched to a gene: 7. This CDR3 contains 16 residues. In nucleotides, the CDR3 is TGTGCCAGCAGCTTAGCCGTCGGAGGGGGCCACTATGGCTACACCTTC. Amino acids: CASSLAVGGGHYGYTF.

V usage is TRBV2 and J usage is TRBJ2-3; D might be TRBD2 (7 bases). Germline V gene data show CDR1 as SNHLY and CDR2 as FYNNEI. V was pared by 8 bases and J by 1 base, with 10 bases between. This CDR3 region has 13 residues. CDR3 protein: CASGGARTDTQYF. CDR3 coding DNA: TGTGCCAGCGGGGGGGCCCGCACAGATACGCAGTATTTT.

The J gene is TRBJ1-2, the V gene TRBV5-6; D possibly corresponds to TRBD1 (6 bases). CDR3 length: 15 amino acids. The germline CDR1 and CDR2 sequences are SGHDT and YYEEEE. The V gene lost 2 bases and the J gene lost 2 bases, with 13 bases spanning the gap. This CDR3 is CASSLIDRPNYGYTF. The CDR3 nucleotides read TGTGCCAGCAGCTTAATTGACAGGCCCAACTATGGCTACACCTTC.

This clone was seen only once. The chain is built from TRBV28 and TRBJ1-6; TRBD1 aligns across 7 bases. J gave up 4 bases and V 8 bases, and 5 bases lay outside the gene matches. CDR3 length: 14 amino acids. Per germline, CDR1 MDHEN and CDR2 SYDVKM. The CDR3 DNA reads as TGTGCCAGCCTTGGGACAGCTTATAATTCACCCCTCCACTTT. As protein: CASLGTAYNSPLHF.